The present T cell receptor (beta chain) was sequenced within a study of cytotoxic CD8 clonotypes in ibrutinib-treated CLL. Study results and caveats: Clonality correlated strongly with circulating CD8+ T cells and exceeded age-matched healthy donors at baseline.

The CDR3 spans 15 residues. The J segment lost 8 bases and the V segment lost 2 bases, leaving 9 bases of the junction unmatched. Germline CDR1 is SGHDT and CDR2 is YYEEEE. The planned depth of sequencing spanned 1 in 200,000 to 1 in 1 million T cells. Using immunoSEQ multiplex PCR, the repertoire was profiled, and TCRdb retains in-frame clones only, with some absent. The table shows over 70,000 clones, with 79% occurring only once. To note about this clone: As yet, its antigen is unknown.

The receptor comes from a human donor with chronic lymphocytic leukemia. This specimen was PBMCs, taken after 12 months of ibrutinib treatment. J is TRBJ1-2 and V is TRBV5-6, with TRBD1 identical over 10 bases. The CDR3 loop reads CASSLPGQGLGGYTF. CDR3 sequence (DNA): TGTGCCAGCAGCTTACCGGGACAGGGGCTTGGAGGCTACACCTTC.